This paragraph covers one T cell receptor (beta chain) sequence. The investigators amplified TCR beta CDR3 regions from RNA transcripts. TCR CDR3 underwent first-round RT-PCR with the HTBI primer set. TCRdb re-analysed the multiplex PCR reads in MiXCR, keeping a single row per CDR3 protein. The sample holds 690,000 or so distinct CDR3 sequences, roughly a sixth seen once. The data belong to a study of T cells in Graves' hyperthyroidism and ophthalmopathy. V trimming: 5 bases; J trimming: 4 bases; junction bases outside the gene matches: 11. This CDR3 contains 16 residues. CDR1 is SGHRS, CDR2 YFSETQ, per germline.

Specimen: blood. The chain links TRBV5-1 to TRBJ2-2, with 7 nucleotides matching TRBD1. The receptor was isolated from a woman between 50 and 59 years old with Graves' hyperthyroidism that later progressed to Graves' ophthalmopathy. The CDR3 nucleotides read TGCGCCAGCAGTCACCCCACAGGGGCGGGCACCGGGGAGCTGTTTTTT. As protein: CASSHPTGAGTGELFF.